Sequencing of this TCR beta chain was carried out in a study of T-cell memory formation after mild COVID-19 listed by TCRdb under 2021. Describing the broader study: TCR sequence clusters from the two donors were largely donor specific. The cohort comprised two young, previously healthy adult volunteers, one female and one male. In a couple of donors, T-cell clones that expanded and contracted after mild COVID-19 were tracked by sequencing TCRalpha and TCRbeta repertoires over time.

Findings and caveats that apply to the study as a whole: Only two mild cases were covered in the study, and larger cohorts including severe cases with pre-infection samples were considered necessary. Clones that contracted from day 15 to 85 showed balanced CD4/CD8 phenotypes, whereas a second wave of clones that expanded from day 15 to 37 leaned towards CD4+. SARS-CoV-2 specificity of the second-wave clones peaking on day 37 was not confirmed. Contracting CD4+ clones appeared mostly in the CM and EM memory subsets, whereas CD8+ clones were enriched in EMRA. Some responding clones were detected in pre-infection memory, which suggested that pre-existing cross-reactive memory T cells had joined the SARS-CoV-2 response.

The CDR3 covers 13 residues, taking in both the cysteine and the phenylalanine. Only CDR3 DNA remains: 39 bases, in frame from the first base. The germline V gene supplies CDR1 MDHEN and CDR2 SYDVKM. V and J are truncated by 6 bases and 4 bases respectively, leaving an intervening sequence of 13 bases. Ficoll-Paque density gradient centrifugation was the method used to isolate PBMCs. This clonotype was observed many times. It lacks a known antigen. Per-base quality was not reported, and no clone a single base away is much larger than it. These reads were obtained on an Illumina NovaSeq 6000. Using 5'RACE with constant-segment primers, TCRalpha and TCRbeta cDNA libraries were constructed, with sample barcodes and unique molecular identifiers added in the process. Trizol reagent was used to extract RNA from every sample. Amplification of the libraries took two PCR steps, and the second step added a second sample barcode plus Illumina TruSeq adapters. Sequencing of the libraries was done on an Illumina NovaSeq, producing 2 x 150 bp paired-end reads. The paper's processing steps were these. Reads were demultiplexed and collapsed into UMI-guided consensus sequences with migec v1.2.7. Using mixcr v2.1.11, UMI consensuses were aligned to TRA and TRB V and J templates and then assembled into clonotypes. A clonotype was counted as expanded or contracted only if both edgeR and NoisET called the change significant, with noise models trained on biological replicates. For edgeR calls, the cutoffs were a false discovery rate-adjusted p below 0.01 and a log2 fold-change threshold of 1. As an exploratory analysis of dynamics, max-normalized trajectories of the 1000 most abundant clonotypes were examined with PCA combined with hierarchical clustering. Separately sequenced CD4+ and CD8+ repertoires were used to assign a CD4 or CD8 phenotype to each responding clone. TCRdb cleaned the public reads at Q25 with fastp, built clones with MiXCR and kept in-frame beta chains. Duplicate CDR3 protein sequences are folded into a single record with the most common DNA and genes. The authors' filters were not applied to this entry. Counted in this sample were 540,000 or so distinct CDR3 sequences; over 20% of them appeared once. The ten largest clonotypes hold 9.5% to 15% of the sample.

This chain joins TRBV28 to TRBJ2-7, with a tentative D gene TRBD1 over 6 matching bases. Specimen: PBMCs or a T cell subset sorted from them (not recorded which). The sequence was obtained from an adult woman who had mild COVID-19 (a few samples of this study predate the infection). The sample titles of this study are shuffled in the database, so cell type and time point are left out; the donor was told from shared clones. The CDR3 protein is CASRDSVGYEQYF. In nucleotide form, the sequence is TGTGCCAGCAGGGACAGTGTAGGTTACGAGCAGTACTTC.